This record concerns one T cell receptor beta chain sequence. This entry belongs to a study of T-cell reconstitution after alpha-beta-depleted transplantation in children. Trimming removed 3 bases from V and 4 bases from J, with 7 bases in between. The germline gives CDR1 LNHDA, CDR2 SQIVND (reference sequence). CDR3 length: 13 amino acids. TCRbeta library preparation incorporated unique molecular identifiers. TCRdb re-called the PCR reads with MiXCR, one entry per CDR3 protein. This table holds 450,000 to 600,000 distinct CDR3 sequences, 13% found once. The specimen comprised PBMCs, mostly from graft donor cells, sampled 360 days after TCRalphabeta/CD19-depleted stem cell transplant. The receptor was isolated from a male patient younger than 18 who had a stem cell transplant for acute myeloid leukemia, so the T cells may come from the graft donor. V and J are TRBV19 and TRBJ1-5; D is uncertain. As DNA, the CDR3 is TGTGCCAGTAGTATGACGGGGAATCAGCCCCAGCATTTT. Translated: CASSMTGNQPQHF.